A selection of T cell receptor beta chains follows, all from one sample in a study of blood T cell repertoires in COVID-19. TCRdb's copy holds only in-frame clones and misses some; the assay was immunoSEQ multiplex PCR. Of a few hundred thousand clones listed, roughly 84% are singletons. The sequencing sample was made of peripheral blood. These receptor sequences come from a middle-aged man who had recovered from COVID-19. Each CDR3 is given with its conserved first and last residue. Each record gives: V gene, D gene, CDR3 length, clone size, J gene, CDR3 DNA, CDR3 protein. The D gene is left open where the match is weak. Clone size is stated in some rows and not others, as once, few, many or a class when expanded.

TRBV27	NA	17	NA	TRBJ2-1	TGTGCCAGCAGTCGCAACCTTGCGGGAGGGGACAGGGGTGAGCAGTTCTTC	CASSRNLAGGDRGEQFF
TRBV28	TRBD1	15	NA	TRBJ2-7	TGTGCCAGCAACACCGCCGGGACAGGGCTTCTCGAGCAGTACTTC	CASNTAGTGLLEQYF
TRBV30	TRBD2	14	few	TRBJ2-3	TGTGCCTACCGGACTAGCGGGAGCACAGATACGCAGTATTTT	CAYRTSGSTDTQYF
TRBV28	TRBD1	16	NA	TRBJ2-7	TGTGCCAGCAGTTTGCGGCCGGGGACAGGGGGCGCCGAGCAGTACTTC	CASSLRPGTGGAEQYF
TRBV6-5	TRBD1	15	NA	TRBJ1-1	TGTGCCAGCAGTTACTCGGGACAGGGGAGCACTGAAGCTTTCTTT	CASSYSGQGSTEAFF
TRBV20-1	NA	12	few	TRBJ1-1	TGCAGTGCTAGTAAGGGAGGCACTGAAGCTTTCTTT	CSASKGGTEAFF
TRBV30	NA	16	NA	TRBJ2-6	TGTGCCTGGTGTGGTGGCCAGTTCTCTGGGGCCAACGTCCTGACTTTC	CAWCGGQFSGANVLTF
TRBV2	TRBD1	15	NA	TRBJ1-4	TGTGCCAGCCGACAGGGAACCGGGGGTATCGGAAAACTGTTTTTT	CASRQGTGGIGKLFF
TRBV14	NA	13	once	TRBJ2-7	TGTGCCAGCAGCCAATACAGGGCAGGGGAGCAGTACTTC	CASSQYRAGEQYF
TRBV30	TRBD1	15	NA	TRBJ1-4	TGTGCCTGGACCCCCGGGACAGGGATAGCAGAAAAACTGTTTTTT	CAWTPGTGIAEKLFF
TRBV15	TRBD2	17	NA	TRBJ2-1	TGTGCCACCAGCAGAGATGGACTAGCGGGTCCAACGGATGAGCAGTTCTTC	CATSRDGLAGPTDEQFF
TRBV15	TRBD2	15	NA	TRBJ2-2	TGTGCCACCAGCGGCGCGGGAGTGGGCACCGGGGAGCTGTTTTTT	CATSGAGVGTGELFF
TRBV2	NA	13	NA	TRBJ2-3	TGTGCCAGCAGTGGGGGCCGCACAGATACGCAGTATTTT	CASSGGRTDTQYF
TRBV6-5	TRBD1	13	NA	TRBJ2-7	TGTGCCACGAAGGGGGCAAACACCTACGAGCAGTACTTC	CATKGANTYEQYF
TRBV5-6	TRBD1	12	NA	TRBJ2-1	TGTGCCAGCAGGGGGACAGGGATTGAGCAGTTCTTC	CASRGTGIEQFF
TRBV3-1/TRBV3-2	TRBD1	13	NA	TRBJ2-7	TGTGCCAGCAGCCAAGAGTGGAACAGGGGGCTGTACTTC	CASSQEWNRGLYF
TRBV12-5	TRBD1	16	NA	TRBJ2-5	TGTGCTAGTGGTTTGGGGGCCGGACAGGGACCGGAGACCCAGTACTTC	CASGLGAGQGPETQYF
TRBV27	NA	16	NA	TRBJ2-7	TGTGCCAGCAGTTTTTCCTGGGGCGGGCGGGAACACGAGCAGTACTTC	CASSFSWGGREHEQYF
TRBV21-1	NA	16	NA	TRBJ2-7	TGTGCCACCAAAGGGACGAGGACGGACAGGGTTTACGAGCAGTACTTC	CATKGTRTDRVYEQYF
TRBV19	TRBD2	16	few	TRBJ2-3	TGTGCCAGTAGTACCCCCTCTGTAGCGGGAGGAGATACGCAGTATTTT	CASSTPSVAGGDTQYF
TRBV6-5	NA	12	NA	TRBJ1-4	TGTGCCAGCAGTTTCTACAGCGAAAAACTGTTTTTT	CASSFYSEKLFF
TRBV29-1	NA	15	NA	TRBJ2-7	TGCAGCGTTGAAGCGGGACTCGGAAGCTCCTACGAGCAGTACTTC	CSVEAGLGSSYEQYF
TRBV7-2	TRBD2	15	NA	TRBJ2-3	TGTGCCAGCATCCAAAGGGCGGGGGGAGGTTTCACGCAGTATTTT	CASIQRAGGGFTQYF
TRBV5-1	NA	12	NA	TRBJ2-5	TGCGCCAGCAGCCCATCTATAGAGACCCAGTACTTC	CASSPSIETQYF
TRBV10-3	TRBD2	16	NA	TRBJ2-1	TGTGCCATCAGTGAGTCGGGACTAGCGGGAGCGAATGAGCAGTTCTTC	CAISESGLAGANEQFF
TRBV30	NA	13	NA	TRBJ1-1	TGTGCCTGGAGCGCGACAGAAAACACTGAAGCTTTCTTT	CAWSATENTEAFF
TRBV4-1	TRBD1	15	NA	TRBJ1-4	TGCGCCAGCAGCCTGATACAGGGGCTTACTGAAAAACTGTTTTTT	CASSLIQGLTEKLFF
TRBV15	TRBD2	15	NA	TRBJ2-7	TGTGCCACCAGCAGAGGCACTAGCGGGAACTACGAGCAGTACTTC	CATSRGTSGNYEQYF
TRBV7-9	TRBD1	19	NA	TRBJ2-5	TGTGCCAGCAGCTTAGCCGACGCCGGCCCTGGGACAGCCCAAGAGACCCAGTACTTC	CASSLADAGPGTAQETQYF
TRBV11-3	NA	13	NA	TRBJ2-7	TGTGCCAGCAGGAAAGACAGCTACTACGAGCAGTACTTC	CASRKDSYYEQYF
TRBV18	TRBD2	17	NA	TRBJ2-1	TGTGCCAGCTCACCGCTGACTAGCGGGAGTACGTACTATGAGCAGTTCTTC	CASSPLTSGSTYYEQFF
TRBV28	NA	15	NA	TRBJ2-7	TGTGCCAGCAGTCGCGGGGACAGACTCGAGATACGAGGGTACTTC	CASSRGDRLEIRGYF
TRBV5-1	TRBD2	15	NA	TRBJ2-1	TGCGCCAGCAGCTTGGGACTAGCGGACTACAATGAGCAGTTCTTC	CASSLGLADYNEQFF
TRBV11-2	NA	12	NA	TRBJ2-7	TGTGCCAGCAGCCCCCTTTTCTACGAGCAGTACTTC	CASSPLFYEQYF
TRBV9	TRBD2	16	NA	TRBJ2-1	TGTGCCAGCAGCGGGGGACTAGCGGGATCTTACAATGAGCAGTTCTTC	CASSGGLAGSYNEQFF